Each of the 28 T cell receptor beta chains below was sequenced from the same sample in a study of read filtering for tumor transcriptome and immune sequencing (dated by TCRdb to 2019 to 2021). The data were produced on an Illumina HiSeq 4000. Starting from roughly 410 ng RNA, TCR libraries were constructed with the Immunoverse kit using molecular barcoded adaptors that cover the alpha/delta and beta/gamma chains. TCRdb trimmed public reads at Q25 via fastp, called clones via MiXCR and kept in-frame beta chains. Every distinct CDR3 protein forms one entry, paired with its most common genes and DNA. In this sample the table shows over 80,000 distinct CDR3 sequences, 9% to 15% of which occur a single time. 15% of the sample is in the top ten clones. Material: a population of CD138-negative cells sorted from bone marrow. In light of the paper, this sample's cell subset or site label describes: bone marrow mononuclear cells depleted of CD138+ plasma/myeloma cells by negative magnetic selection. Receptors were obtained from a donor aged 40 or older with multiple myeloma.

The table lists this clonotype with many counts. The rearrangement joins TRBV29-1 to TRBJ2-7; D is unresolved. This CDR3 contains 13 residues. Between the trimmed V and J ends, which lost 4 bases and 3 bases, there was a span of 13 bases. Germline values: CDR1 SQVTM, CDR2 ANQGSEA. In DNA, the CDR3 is TGCAGCGTTGTCGGAGAAGGGATCTACGAGCAGTACTTC. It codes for CSVVGEGIYEQYF.

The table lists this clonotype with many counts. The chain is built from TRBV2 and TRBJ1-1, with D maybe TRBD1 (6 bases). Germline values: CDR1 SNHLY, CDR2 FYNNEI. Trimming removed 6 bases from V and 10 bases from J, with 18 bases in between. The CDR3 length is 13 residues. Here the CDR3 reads CASRSDAGASAFF. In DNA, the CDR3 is TGTGCCAGCAGATCCGACGCGGGGGCCTCAGCTTTCTTT.

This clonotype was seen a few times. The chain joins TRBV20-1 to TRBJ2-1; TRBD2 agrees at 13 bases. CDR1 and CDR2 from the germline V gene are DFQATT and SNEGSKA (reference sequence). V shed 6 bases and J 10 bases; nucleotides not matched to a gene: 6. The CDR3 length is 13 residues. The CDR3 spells CSARLAGGKEQFF. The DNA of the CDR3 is TGCAGTGCAAGACTAGCGGGAGGCAAAGAGCAGTTCTTC.

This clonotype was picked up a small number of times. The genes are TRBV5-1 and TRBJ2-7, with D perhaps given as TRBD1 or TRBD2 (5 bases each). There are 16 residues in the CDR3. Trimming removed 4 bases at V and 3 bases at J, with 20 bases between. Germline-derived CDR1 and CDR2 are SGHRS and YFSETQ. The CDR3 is CASSPGTGYNHYEQYF. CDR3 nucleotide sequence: TGCGCCAGCAGCCCCGGGACCGGCTACAACCACTACGAGCAGTACTTC.

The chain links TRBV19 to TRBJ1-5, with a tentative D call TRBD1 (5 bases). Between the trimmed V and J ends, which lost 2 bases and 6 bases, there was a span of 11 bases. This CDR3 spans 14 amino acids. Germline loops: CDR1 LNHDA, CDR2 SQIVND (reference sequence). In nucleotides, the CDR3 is TGTGCCAGTAGTATACAAGGGGCCGGTCAGCCCCAGCATTTT. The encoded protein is CASSIQGAGQPQHF. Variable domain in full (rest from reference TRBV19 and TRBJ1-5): DGGITQSPKYLFRKEGQNVTLSCEQNLNHDAMYWYRQDPGQGLRLIYYSQIVNDFQKGDIAEGYSVSREKKESFPLTVTSAQKNPTAFYLCASSIQGAGQPQHFGDGTRLSIL.

The CDR3, as DNA: TGTGCCAGCAGACCAGCGGCAAGCTCCTACGAGCAGTACTTC. It encodes CASRPAASSYEQYF. This chain links TRBV11-3 with TRBJ2-7, with D possibly being TRBD2 (5 bases). CDR3 length: 14 amino acids. V was clipped by 6 bases and J by 0 bases, with 12 bases between them. The germline V gene has CDR1 SGHNT and CDR2 YENEEA.

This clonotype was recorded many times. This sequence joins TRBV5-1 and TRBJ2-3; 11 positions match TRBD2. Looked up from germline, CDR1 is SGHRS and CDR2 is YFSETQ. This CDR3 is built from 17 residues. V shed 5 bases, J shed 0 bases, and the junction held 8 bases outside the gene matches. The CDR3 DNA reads TGCGCCAGCAGGGTAGGGACTAGCGGTCCTAGCACAGATACGCAGTATTTT. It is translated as CASRVGTSGPSTDTQYF.

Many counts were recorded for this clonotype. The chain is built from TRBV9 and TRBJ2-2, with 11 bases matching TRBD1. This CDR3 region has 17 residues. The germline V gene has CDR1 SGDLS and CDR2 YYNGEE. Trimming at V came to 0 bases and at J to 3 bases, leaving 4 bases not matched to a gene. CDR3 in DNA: TGTGCCAGCAGCGTAGGAGGACAGGGGGCATACACCGGGGAGCTGTTTTTT. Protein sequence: CASSVGGQGAYTGELFF.

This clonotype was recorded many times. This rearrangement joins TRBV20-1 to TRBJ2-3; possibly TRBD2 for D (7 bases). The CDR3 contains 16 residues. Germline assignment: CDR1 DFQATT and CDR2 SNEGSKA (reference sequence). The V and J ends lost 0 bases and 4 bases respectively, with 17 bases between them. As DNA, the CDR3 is TGCAGTGCTAGAGACTTGGGGGGGGGGCCCCCAGATACGCAGTATTTT. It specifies CSARDLGGGPPDTQYF.

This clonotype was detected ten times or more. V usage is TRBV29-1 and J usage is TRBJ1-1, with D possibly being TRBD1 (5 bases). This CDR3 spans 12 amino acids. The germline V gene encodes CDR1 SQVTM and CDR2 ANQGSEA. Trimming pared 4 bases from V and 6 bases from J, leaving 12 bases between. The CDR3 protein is CSVGLQAAEAFF. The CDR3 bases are TGCAGCGTTGGGTTACAGGCCGCTGAAGCTTTCTTT.

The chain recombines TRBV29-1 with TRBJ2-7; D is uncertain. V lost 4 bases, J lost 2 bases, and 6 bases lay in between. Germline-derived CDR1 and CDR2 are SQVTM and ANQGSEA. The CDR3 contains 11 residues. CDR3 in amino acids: CSVGRPYEQYF. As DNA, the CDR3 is TGCAGCGTTGGCAGGCCCTACGAGCAGTACTTC.

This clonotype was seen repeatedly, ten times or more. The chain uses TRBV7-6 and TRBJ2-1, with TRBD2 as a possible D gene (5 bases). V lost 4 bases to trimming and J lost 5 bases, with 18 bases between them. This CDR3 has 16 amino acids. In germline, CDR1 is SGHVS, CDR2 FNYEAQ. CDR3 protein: CASSSGSSSPNNEQFF. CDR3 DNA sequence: TGTGCCAGCAGCTCAGGATCTAGCAGCCCTAACAATGAGCAGTTCTTC.

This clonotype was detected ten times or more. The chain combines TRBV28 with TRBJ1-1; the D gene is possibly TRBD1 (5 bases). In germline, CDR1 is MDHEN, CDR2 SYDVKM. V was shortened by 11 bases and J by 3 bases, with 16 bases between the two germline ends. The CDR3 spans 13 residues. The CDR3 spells CAAFKGRDTEAFF. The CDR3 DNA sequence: TGTGCCGCATTCAAGGGGAGAGACACTGAAGCTTTCTTT. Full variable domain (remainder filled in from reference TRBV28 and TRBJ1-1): DVKVTQSSRYLVKRTGEKVFLECVQDMDHENMFWYRQDPGLGLRLIYFSYDVKMKEKGDIPEGYSVSREKKERFSLILESASTNQTSMYLCAAFKGRDTEAFFGQGTRLTVV.

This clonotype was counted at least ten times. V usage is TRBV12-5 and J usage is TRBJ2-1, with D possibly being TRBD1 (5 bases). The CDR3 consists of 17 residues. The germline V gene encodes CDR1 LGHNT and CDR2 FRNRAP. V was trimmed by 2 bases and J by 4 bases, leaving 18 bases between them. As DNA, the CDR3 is TGTGCTAGTGGTTTGACAGGCTACGGTGTGTCATACAATGAGCAGTTCTTC. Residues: CASGLTGYGVSYNEQFF.

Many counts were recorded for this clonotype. In DNA form, the CDR3 reads TGTGCCAGCAGTTTATGGGGACAGGCCCACGAGCAGTACTTC. Encoded protein: CASSLWGQAHEQYF. The chain links TRBV28 to TRBJ2-7; the match to TRBD1 covers 8 bases. CDR1 and CDR2 from the germline V gene are MDHEN and SYDVKM. With 0 bases clipped from V and 5 bases from J, the junction kept 3 bases outside the gene matches. CDR3 length: 14 residues.

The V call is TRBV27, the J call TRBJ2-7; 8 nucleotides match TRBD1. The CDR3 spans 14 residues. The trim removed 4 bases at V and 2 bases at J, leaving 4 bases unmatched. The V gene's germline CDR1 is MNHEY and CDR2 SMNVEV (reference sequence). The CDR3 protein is CASSSRGLTYEQYF. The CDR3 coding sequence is TGTGCCAGCAGTTCCAGGGGGCTCACCTACGAGCAGTACTTC.

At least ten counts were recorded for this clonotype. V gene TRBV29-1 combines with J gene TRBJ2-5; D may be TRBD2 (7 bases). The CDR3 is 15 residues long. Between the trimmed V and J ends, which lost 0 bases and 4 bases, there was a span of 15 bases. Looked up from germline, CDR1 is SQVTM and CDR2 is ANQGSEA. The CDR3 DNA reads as TGCAGCGTTGAAGATCGTAAAGGGGGGGCAGAGACCCAGTACTTC. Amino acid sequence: CSVEDRKGGAETQYF.

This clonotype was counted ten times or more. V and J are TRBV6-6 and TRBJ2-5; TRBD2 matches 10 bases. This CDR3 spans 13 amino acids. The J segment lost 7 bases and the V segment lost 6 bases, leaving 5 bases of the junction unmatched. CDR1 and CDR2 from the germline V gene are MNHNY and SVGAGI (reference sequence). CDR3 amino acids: CASSTSGIGTQYF. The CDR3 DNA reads TGTGCCAGCAGCACTAGCGGGATCGGGACCCAGTACTTC.

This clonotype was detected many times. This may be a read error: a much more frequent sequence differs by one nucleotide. CDR3: CASSHPAYNGQFF. DNA for the CDR3: TGTGCCAGCAGCCATCCCGCCTACAATGGGCAGTTCTTC. V usage is TRBV4-2 and J usage is TRBJ2-1; D gene uncertain. The CDR3 totals 13 residues. The germline CDR1 and CDR2 sequences are LGHNA and YNFKEQ.

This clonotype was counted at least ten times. The CDR3 DNA sequence: TGTGCCAGTAGTATAACCGATGGCGGGTATGCAGATACGCAGTATTTT. This translates into CASSITDGGYADTQYF. The V call is TRBV19, the J call TRBJ2-3, with D perhaps matching TRBD2 (5 bases). This CDR3 spans 16 amino acids. Germline V gene sequence: CDR1 LNHDA, CDR2 SQIVND (reference sequence). V lost 2 bases to trimming and J lost 4 bases, with 16 bases between them.

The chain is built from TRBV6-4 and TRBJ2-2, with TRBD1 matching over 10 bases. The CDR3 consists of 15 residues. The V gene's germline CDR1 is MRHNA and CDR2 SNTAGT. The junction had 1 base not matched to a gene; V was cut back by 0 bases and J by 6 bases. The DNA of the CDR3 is TGTGCCAGCAGTGACTCCGGACAGGGGGCCGGGGAGCTGTTTTTT. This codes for CASSDSGQGAGELFF.

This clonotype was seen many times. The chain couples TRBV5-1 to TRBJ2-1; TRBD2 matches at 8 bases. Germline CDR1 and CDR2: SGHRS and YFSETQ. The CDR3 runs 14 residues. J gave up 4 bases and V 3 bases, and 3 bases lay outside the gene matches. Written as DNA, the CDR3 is TGCGCCAGCAGCTCGGGAGGGAATTACAATGAGCAGTTCTTC. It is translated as CASSSGGNYNEQFF.

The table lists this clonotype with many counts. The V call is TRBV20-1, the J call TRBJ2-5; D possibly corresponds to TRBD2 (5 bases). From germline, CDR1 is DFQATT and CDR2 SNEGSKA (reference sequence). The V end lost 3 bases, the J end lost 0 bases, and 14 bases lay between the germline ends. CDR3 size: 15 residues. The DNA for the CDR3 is TGCAGTGCTAGTTCGCGGGCCCGATACCAAGAGACCCAGTACTTC. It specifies CSASSRARYQETQYF.

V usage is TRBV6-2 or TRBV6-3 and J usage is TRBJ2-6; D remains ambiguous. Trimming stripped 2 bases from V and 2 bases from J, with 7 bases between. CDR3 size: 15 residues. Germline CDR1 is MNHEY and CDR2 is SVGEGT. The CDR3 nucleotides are TGTGCCAGCAGTTACCCTGGGACTGGGGCCAACGTCCTGACTTTC. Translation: CASSYPGTGANVLTF.

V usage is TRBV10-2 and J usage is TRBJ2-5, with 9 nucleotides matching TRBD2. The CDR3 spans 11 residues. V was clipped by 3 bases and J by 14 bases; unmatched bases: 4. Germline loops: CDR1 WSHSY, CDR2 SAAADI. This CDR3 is CASSDFSGSYF. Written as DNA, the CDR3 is TGCGCCAGCAGTGATTTTAGCGGGAGTTACTTC.

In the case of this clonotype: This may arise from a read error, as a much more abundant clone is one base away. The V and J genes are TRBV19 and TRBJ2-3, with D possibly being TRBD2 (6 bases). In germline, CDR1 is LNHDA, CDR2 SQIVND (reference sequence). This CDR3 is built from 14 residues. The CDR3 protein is CASSTAGSTGTQYF. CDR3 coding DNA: TGTGCCAGTAGCACAGCGGGTAGCACAGGTACGCAGTATTTT.

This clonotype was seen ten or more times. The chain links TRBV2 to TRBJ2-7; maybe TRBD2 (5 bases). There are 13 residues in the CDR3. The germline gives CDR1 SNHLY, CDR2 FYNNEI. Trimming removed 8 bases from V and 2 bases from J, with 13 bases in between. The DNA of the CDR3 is TGTGCCAGCGGCCAGGAGGCAGCCTACGAGCAGTACTTC. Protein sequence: CASGQEAAYEQYF.

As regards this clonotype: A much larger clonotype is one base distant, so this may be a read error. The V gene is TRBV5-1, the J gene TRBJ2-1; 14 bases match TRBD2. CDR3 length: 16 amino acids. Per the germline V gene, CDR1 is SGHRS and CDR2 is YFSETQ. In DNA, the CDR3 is TGCGCCAGCAGCTTGCCGGGACTAGCGGGAGACAATGGGCAGTTCTTC. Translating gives CASSLPGLAGDNGQFF.